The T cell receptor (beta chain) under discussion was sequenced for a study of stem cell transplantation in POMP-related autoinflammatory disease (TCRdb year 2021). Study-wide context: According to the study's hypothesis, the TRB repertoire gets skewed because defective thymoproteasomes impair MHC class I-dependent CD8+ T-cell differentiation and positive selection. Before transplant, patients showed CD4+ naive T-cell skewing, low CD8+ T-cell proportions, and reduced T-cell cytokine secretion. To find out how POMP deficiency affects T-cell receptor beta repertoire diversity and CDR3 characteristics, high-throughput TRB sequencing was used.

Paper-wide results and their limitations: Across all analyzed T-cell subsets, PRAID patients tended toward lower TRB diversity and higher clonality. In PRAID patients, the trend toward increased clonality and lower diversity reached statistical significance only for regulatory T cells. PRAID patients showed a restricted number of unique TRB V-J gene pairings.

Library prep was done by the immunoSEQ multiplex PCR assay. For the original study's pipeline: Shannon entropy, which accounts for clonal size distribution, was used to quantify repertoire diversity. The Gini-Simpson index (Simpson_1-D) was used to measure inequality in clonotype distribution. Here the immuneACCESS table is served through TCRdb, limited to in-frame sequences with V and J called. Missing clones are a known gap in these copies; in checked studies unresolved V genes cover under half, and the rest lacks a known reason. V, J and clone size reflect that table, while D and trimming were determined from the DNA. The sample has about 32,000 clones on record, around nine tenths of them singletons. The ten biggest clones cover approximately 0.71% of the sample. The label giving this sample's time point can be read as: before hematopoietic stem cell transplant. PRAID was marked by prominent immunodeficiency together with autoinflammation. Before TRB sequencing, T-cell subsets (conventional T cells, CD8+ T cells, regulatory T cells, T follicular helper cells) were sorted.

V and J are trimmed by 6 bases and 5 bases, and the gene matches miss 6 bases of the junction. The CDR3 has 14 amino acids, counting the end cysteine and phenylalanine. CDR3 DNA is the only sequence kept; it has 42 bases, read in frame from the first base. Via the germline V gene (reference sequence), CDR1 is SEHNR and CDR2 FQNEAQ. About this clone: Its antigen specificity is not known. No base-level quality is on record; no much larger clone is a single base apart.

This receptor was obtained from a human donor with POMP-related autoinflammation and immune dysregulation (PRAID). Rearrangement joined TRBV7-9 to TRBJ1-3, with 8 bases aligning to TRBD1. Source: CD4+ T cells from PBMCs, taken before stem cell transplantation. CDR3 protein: CASSPGGVRNTIYF. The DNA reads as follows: TGTGCCAGCAGTCCAGGGGGCGTGAGAAACACCATATATTTT.